This T cell receptor (beta chain) was documented in a study of blood T cells in healthy people across ages (dated by TCRdb to 2014 to 2015). The study in broad terms: Template switching captured roughly one uniquely barcoded TCR beta cDNA molecule per two T cells in model experiments. Donors were grouped into four age groups: young (average 16 years), middle-aged (about 38), aged (around 60) and long-lived (approximately 82). To track age-related changes in TCR beta repertoire diversity, the study relied on deep sequencing normalized with unique cDNA molecular identifiers. To avoid experimental bias, donors of different ages were distributed randomly across sequencing lanes. Using the same blood draw, the study looked at two additional independent replicas of 1 million unique cDNA reads for two donors, one aged 18 to 30 and the other aged 80 or older.

CDR3 length: 15 amino acids, cysteine to phenylalanine. Just CDR3 DNA is preserved here, 45 bases in frame from base 1. Reading the germline V gene gives CDR1 MNHNS and CDR2 SASEGT. Trimming at the junction amounts to 6 bases on V and 1 base on J, and the germline ends lie 14 bases apart. The roughly 39 donors, aged 6 to 90 years, were systemically healthy Caucasian individuals from Russia. Each donor gave 8 to 10 milliliters of peripheral blood, drawn into EDTA-treated Vacutainer tubes. PBMCs were isolated by Ficoll-Paque density-gradient centrifugation, with at least 6.5 million obtained per sample. Total RNA, at least 5 micrograms per sample, was extracted from PBMCs with Trizol reagent. The percentages of naive CD45RAhigh/CD27high T cells were determined by flow cytometry on a PBMC aliquot from every donor. The library was prepared using 5' RACE. TCRdb records Illumina HiSeq 2500 as the sequencer. A second PCR of roughly 7 to 11 cycles was performed with a sample-barcoded 5' primer and a J-beta primer mix. A template-switch 5' adaptor carrying 12 random nucleotides introduced a unique molecular identifier onto each TCR beta cDNA molecule. At least 3 million CDR3-containing paired-end reads were obtained from each sample. All of the RNA was converted into first-strand cDNA using the Mint cDNA synthesis kit, with a TRBC-specific oligonucleotide serving as the primer. All cDNA was treated with uracil-DNA glycosylase and then went through a first 18-cycle PCR with the universal primers M1SS and BC2_uni_R. As for the authors' bioinformatics: Normalization of each sample was performed by random selection of 1 million high-quality reads, each carrying a distinct molecular identifier. Instead of being binned into consensus sequences, reads with shared molecular identifiers were discarded. MiTCR, set to a Q25 quality threshold and the strictest error-elimination algorithm, was used for CDR3 identification, clonotype clustering and error correction. Lower-bound total TCR beta diversity was estimated with a nonparametric unseen species model using Euler transformation. In-frame beta chains were kept once TCRdb had trimmed the public reads at Q25 with fastp and called clones with MiXCR. Every entry covers one CDR3 protein and lists the most common genes and DNA from its rows. It is TCRdb's table, rather than the study itself, that gives the V and J calls and clone size. In this sample the table shows around 1,500,000 distinct CDR3 sequences, 42% of which occur a single time. The ten largest clonotypes hold 7.9% of the sample.

Note on this clonotype: Its antigen remains unidentified. No base-level quality is on record; no much larger clone is a single base apart.

Here is what the overall study found, with its caveats: The long-lived group showed more naive CD4+ T cells, fewer expanded clones and increased TCR diversity than the aged group, suggesting age selection. Observed TCR beta diversity correlated strongly with the percentage of naive T cells measured by flow cytometry. Estimates of total diversity based on one million sequenced T cells were regarded as lower bounds and as underestimates. Observed TCR beta diversity per million T cells fell roughly linearly with age, and a significant reduction was already apparent by age about 38. Donor CMV infection status was unknown, potentially confounding age-related changes in expanded clonotypes. Because profiling used bulk unsorted PBMCs, naive and antigen-experienced compartments could not be compared conclusively.

Source material: blood. This clonotype originated in a young woman in good health. The chain joins TRBV6-1 to TRBJ2-3; possibly the D gene is TRBD2, per 6 matching bases. The DNA reads TGTGCCAGCAGGAGGAGGGACGAAGGCACAGATACGCAGTATTTT. Its translation is CASRRRDEGTDTQYF.